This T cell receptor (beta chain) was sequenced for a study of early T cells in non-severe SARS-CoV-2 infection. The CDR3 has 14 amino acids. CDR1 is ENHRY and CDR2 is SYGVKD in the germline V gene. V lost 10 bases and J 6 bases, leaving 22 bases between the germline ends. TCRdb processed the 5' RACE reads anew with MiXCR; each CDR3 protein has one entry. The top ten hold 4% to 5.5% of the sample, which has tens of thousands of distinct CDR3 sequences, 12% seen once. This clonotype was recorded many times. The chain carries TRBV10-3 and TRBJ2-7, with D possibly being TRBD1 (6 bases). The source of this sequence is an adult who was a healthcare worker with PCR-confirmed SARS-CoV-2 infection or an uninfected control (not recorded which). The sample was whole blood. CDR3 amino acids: CATGTGHLSSEQYF. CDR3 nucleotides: TGTGCCACAGGAACGGGACACCTAAGCTCCGAGCAGTACTTC.